This T cell receptor beta chain was recorded in a study of T cell responses to AZD1222 COVID-19 vaccine (dated by TCRdb to the early 2020s). For the study in its entirety: AZD1222 recipients whose second dose came at about 4 weeks and those whose second dose came at about 12 weeks were combined into one group, since spike-specific TCR depth and breadth did not differ between the two schedules. A total of around 240 trial participants underwent TCR sequencing, of whom 207 received two doses of AZD1222 and about 25 received two doses of the MenACWY control vaccine. Trial participants were enrolled by age into subgroups of 18-55, 56-69 and 70-plus years, and around 150, 29 and 61 TCR-sequenced participants, respectively, were included in these subgroups.

The CDR3 numbers 13 residues from cysteine through phenylalanine. Of all the DNA, just the CDR3 is kept, 39 bases in frame from base 1. V is reduced by 11 bases and J by 4 bases, leaving a spacing of 15 bases between them. The germline V gene provides CDR1 ENHRY and CDR2 SYGVKD. Turning to this clone: This clone's antigen is unknown. No much larger clone is present one base from it, and per-base qualities are unavailable.

The CDR3 regions of human TCRbeta chains were analyzed by immunosequencing. As for the original processing: Repertoire TCRs were checked for matches against a reference library of SARS-CoV-2-specific TCRs that had been generated using the MIRA antigen-specificity platform. Breadth was defined as the fraction of unique TCRs that were SARS-CoV-2-associated. Depth was defined as the fraction of total T cells that were SARS-CoV-2-associated. Using the MIRA data, each spike-specific TCR was assigned both to the spike region to which the TCR was reactive and to a CD4 or CD8 class. Log10-transformed breadth and depth values were compared by one-way ANOVA with Sidak's multiple comparisons tests. What TCRdb holds here is the immuneACCESS table cut down to in-frame rearrangements. Part of the clones is not present; checked against another copy, under half of the missing clones reflect an unresolved V gene, and the others are unexplained. From that table come the V and J calls and clone size; the DNA was used to work out D and trimming. The sample table contains 75,000 to 100,000 clones; only one count was recorded for 80% to 90% of them. Clones ranked in the top ten supply around 1.6% of the sample.

The paper as a whole reports these results and caveats: Epitopes outside the regions mutated in the B.1.351 and B.1.1.7 variants were reportedly recognized by nearly half of the unique spike-specific TCRs. Vaccine-associated CD4 TCRs spanned the whole spike protein, with dominant responses in regions 160-218 and 743-854. Because no samples from the day 14 peak response were available, repertoires could be characterized only after the peak T cell response. Conclusions about previously exposed vaccinees are limited, since just five or six AZD1222 recipients were seropositive for SARS-CoV-2 at baseline. Participants were mostly white British, with more females than males. The authors suggested clonal diversity may have been underestimated. In the small 56-69-year group, the increase in depth fell short of significance, most likely because of low power. After two AZD1222 doses, both the breadth and the depth of spike-specific TCRs were significantly higher than at day 0 and than in MenACWY recipients.

Interpreted using the paper, the time point label stands for: baseline before first vaccination. Vaccinee samples came from UK trials COV001 and COV002, including a single-blind randomized controlled phase 2/3 trial of AZD1222 (ChAdOx1 nCoV-19) in healthy adults. Trial participant PBMC samples were collected at day 0 and day 28 after the second dose for TCRbeta chain sequencing. The receptor was derived from an adult in good health. The sequenced sample was peripheral blood, obtained on day 0 of AZD1222 vaccination. The chain was built from TRBV10-3 and TRBJ1-5; the D gene assignment is ambiguous. CDR3 sequence: CASSGQSNQPQHF. The DNA reads TGTGCCTCTAGCGGGCAGTCTAATCAGCCCCAGCATTTT.